Listed below are T cell receptor beta chains from one sample, sequenced in a study of monozygotic twins with inflammatory bowel disease. No DNA is given; TCRdb re-called the 5' RACE reads and lists each CDR3 protein once. The sample data list under 200,000 distinct CDR3 sequences. The sequencing sample was made of blood. These receptors all stem from a human donor with ulcerative colitis or Crohn's disease, or a healthy co-twin of an affected twin (not recorded which). The CDR3 runs from the conserved cysteine through the conserved F or W. The order of the fields is J gene, V gene, CDR3 protein.

TRBJ2-6 TRBV9 CASSAGRTGSGANVLTF
TRBJ2-3 TRBV21-1 CASSFPRRTGANTDTQYF
TRBJ2-4 TRBV6-1 CASSPPGLGLNMQYF
TRBJ2-2 TRBV6-2/TRBV6-3 CASRLHTGELFF
TRBJ1-5 TRBV7-2 CASSFQPNQPQHF
TRBJ2-7 TRBV18 CASSPDSGGAYEQYF
TRBJ2-1 TRBV5-1 CASSLEARGNEQFF
TRBJ1-1 TRBV6-1 CASIEGLGEAFF
TRBJ2-7 TRBV7-9 CASSLATRGQLYEQYF
TRBJ2-2 TRBV7-2 CASSLEGAGELFF
TRBJ2-7 TRBV4-2 CASSQSSGGGYEQYF
TRBJ1-3 TRBV28 CASSARAVSNTIYF
TRBJ2-2 TRBV30 CAWSVRRIGELFF
TRBJ2-5 TRBV6-6 CASTWSQETQYF
TRBJ1-4 TRBV28 CASSLPPYSELFF
TRBJ2-5 TRBV20-1 CSARDFQETQYF
TRBJ2-6 TRBV3-1 CASSRQGTGANVLTF
TRBJ1-2 TRBV3-1 CASSQDTYSNYGYTF
TRBJ2-5 TRBV3-1 CASSQTEFQETQYF
TRBJ1-2 TRBV7-2 CASSRDRGVYGYTF
TRBJ1-2 TRBV7-6 CASSNSGTGTIGYTF
TRBJ1-1 TRBV5-1 CASSLEMNTEAFF
TRBJ2-5 TRBV10-3 CAISESARETQYF
TRBJ2-7 TRBV7-3 CASSSSGQGYEQYF
TRBJ2-3 TRBV28 CASRGGQGAIDTQYF
TRBJ2-3 TRBV6-4 CASSDGGLGTDTQYF
TRBJ2-1 TRBV7-8 CASSLGLGINEQFF
TRBJ2-5 TRBV7-2 CASRRRQETQYF
TRBJ2-7 TRBV20-1 CSASGLAGGPHEQYF
TRBJ2-1 TRBV5-5 CASSLVNNEQFF
TRBJ2-7 TRBV18 CASSPREVYEQYF
TRBJ2-1 TRBV11-2 CASSLDFGTNEQFF
TRBJ2-2 TRBV5-1 CASRMGQNTGELFF
TRBJ2-5 TRBV20-1 CSAHKSETQYF
TRBJ2-7 TRBV4-3 CASSQGYGRPQEQYF
TRBJ2-7 TRBV24-1 CATSAGPGGVYEQYF
TRBJ2-1 TRBV7-8 CASSLEETGTSGGNEQFF
TRBJ1-1 TRBV10-3 CAISRDRKNTEAFF
TRBJ2-1 TRBV6-2/TRBV6-3 CASSYSAGTGEQFF
TRBJ2-1 TRBV24-1 CATRPEREGSSYNEQFF
TRBJ1-1 TRBV7-6 CASSPGQGAFAFF
TRBJ2-1 TRBV18 CASSPGTSGDEQFF
TRBJ2-6 TRBV2 CASSIRPGANVLTF
TRBJ1-6 TRBV20-1 CSARTGTGNSPLHF
TRBJ1-6 TRBV20-1 CSANTGIASPLHF
TRBJ1-1 TRBV6-5 CASSYLQGLETEAFF
TRBJ1-4 TRBV14 CASSQDRRRGSGVNEKLFF